The clone carrying this TCR beta chain has more than one count but fewer than ten. Its antigen is not known. The data derive from a study of T cell responses to AZD1222 COVID-19 vaccine. Points from the study as a whole: The study identified only five to seven AZD1222 recipients as seropositive at baseline. Clonal diversity was possibly underestimated, and white British individuals and females predominated among donors. Increases in Spike-specific TCR breadth and depth were seen after two AZD1222 doses.

Repertoires were generated with immunoSEQ multiplex PCR, while TCRdb's copy carries only in-frame clones and drops some. Of approximately 150,000 clones in the sample, roughly 86% were seen once. This CDR3 spans 12 amino acids. Trimming cost V 5 bases and J 5 bases, with 6 bases left between them. It was second doses at about 4 or about 12 weeks that were pooled. This TCR came from an adult who received the AZD1222 COVID-19 vaccine. The chain uses TRBV12-3 or TRBV12-4 and TRBJ2-2; D is unresolved. The sample was peripheral blood, taken 28 days after the second AZD1222 dose. The chain's CDR3 is CASSPSTGELFF. CDR3 nucleotides: TGTGCCAGCAGTCCCAGTACCGGGGAGCTGTTTTTT.